This entry lists 16 T cell receptor beta chains sequenced from one sample in a study of T cells after yellow fever vaccination (dated by TCRdb to about 2019). Libraries came from 5' RACE. TCRdb names Illumina NovaSeq 6000 as the instrument used. The public reads were reanalyzed by TCRdb: fastp trimming at Q25, MiXCR alignment, in-frame beta chains only. Here each entry gathers all rows of one CDR3 protein and keeps the most common genes and DNA. This sample holds around 310,000 distinct CDR3 sequences; approximately 4.2% were observed only once. In total, the top ten clones hold 20% to 30% of the sample. In the paper's terms, the treatment or condition label means: live attenuated yellow fever vaccine strain. Sample: PBMCs, taken 5 days after the yellow fever booster vaccination. These receptors were collected from a man between 18 and 35 years old who received the YFV17D yellow fever vaccine.

This clonotype has ten or more counts. V and J are TRBV7-2 and TRBJ2-1; 11 bases are shared with TRBD1. Germline assignment: CDR1 SGHTA and CDR2 FQGNSA. Trimming removed 5 bases from V and 12 bases from J; junction bases left unmatched: 15. CDR3 size: 16 residues. The CDR3 protein is CASSRLTGTGGRRQFF. In DNA form, the CDR3 reads TGTGCCAGCAGCCGGCTAACCGGGACAGGGGGTAGGCGGCAGTTCTTC.

There are many counts of this clonotype. The chain carries TRBV5-1 and TRBJ2-1; tentatively, D is TRBD1 (5 bases). CDR3 length: 16 amino acids. V was trimmed by 0 bases and J by 0 bases, leaving 10 bases between them. Germline V gene data show CDR1 as SGHRS and CDR2 as YFSETQ. This CDR3 reads CASSLGGALSYNEQFF. CDR3 coding DNA: TGCGCCAGCAGCTTGGGTGGGGCGCTCTCCTACAATGAGCAGTTCTTC.

This clonotype occurred a few times. V and J are TRBV7-2 and TRBJ2-7, with D unresolved. The CDR3 extends over 14 amino acids. The V gene's germline CDR1 is SGHTA and CDR2 FQGNSA. V lost 5 bases, J lost 2 bases, and 13 bases lay in between. The CDR3: CASSPHPNPYEQYF. CDR3 DNA: TGTGCCAGCAGCCCCCATCCTAACCCCTACGAGCAGTACTTC.

This clonotype was counted many times. The rearrangement links TRBV7-2 to TRBJ2-3; D perhaps matches TRBD2 (5 bases). Germline lookup yields CDR1 SGHTA and CDR2 FQGNSA. This CDR3 is built from 15 residues. Trimming pared 0 bases from V and 4 bases from J, leaving 11 bases between. CDR3 loop: CASSLAWRAADTQYF. The CDR3 region has the DNA TGTGCCAGCAGCTTAGCCTGGCGGGCTGCAGATACGCAGTATTTT. Supplemented by reference TRBV7-2 and TRBJ2-3, the full variable domain reads GAGVSQSPSNKVTEKGKDVELRCDPISGHTALYWYRQSLGQGLEFLIYFQGNSAPDKSGLPSDRFSAERTGGSVSTLTIQRTQQEDSAVYLCASSLAWRAADTQYFGPGTRLTVL.

The chain joins TRBV10-3 to TRBJ2-2; D perhaps matches TRBD1 (7 bases). V lost 7 bases and J 0 bases, leaving 15 bases between the germline ends. CDR3 size: 16 residues. CDR1 and CDR2 from the germline V gene are ENHRY and SYGVKD. The CDR3 sequence: CAITAGTDTNTGELFF. The CDR3 nucleotides are TGTGCCATCACCGCGGGGACAGATACGAACACCGGGGAGCTGTTTTTT.

This clonotype has at least ten counts. This chain connects TRBV5-1 to TRBJ2-1; D possibly corresponds to TRBD1 (6 bases). Germline V gives CDR1 SGHRS, CDR2 YFSETQ. V gave up 4 bases and J gave up 3 bases, with 11 bases separating them. The CDR3 is 14 amino acids. CDR3 nucleotide sequence: TGCGCCAGCAGCCCCAGGACAGACTACAATGAGCAGTTCTTC. It translates to CASSPRTDYNEQFF. Looking up the rest from reference TRBV5-1 and TRBJ2-1 gives the full variable domain: KAGVTQTPRYLIKTRGQQVTLSCSPISGHRSVSWYQQTPGQGLQFLFEYFSETQRNKGNFPGRFSGRQFSNSRSEMNVSTLELGDSALYLCASSPRTDYNEQFFGPGTRLTVL.

In this sample, this clonotype turned up many times. The gene calls are TRBV5-1 and TRBJ2-3, with 10 bases lining up with TRBD2. The germline V gene encodes CDR1 SGHRS and CDR2 YFSETQ. V lost 3 bases, J lost 5 bases, and 6 bases stayed unmatched. The CDR3 covers 15 residues. For the CDR3, the DNA is TGCGCCAGCAGCTCCGGACTAGCGGTTGTAGATACGCAGTATTTT. It is translated as CASSSGLAVVDTQYF.

The chain recombines TRBV7-8 with TRBJ1-1, with 7 bases matching TRBD1. The germline V gene encodes CDR1 SGHVS and CDR2 FQNEAQ. With V trimmed by 4 bases and J by 0 bases, 5 bases remained unmatched. The CDR3 is 15 amino acids. DNA for the CDR3: TGTGCCAGCAGCTCGGGACAGACAATGAACACTGAAGCTTTCTTT. Translating it yields CASSSGQTMNTEAFF.

The rearrangement joins TRBV7-3 to TRBJ2-1, with a weak D call TRBD2 (5 bases). Germline CDR1 is SGHTA and CDR2 is FQGTGA. This CDR3 is 12 amino acids long. The V and J ends lost 4 bases and 10 bases respectively, with 11 bases between them. Here the CDR3 reads CASSSRDGEQFF. In nucleotides, the CDR3 is TGTGCCAGCAGCTCCCGGGATGGGGAGCAGTTCTTC.

There are a few counts of this clonotype. The V gene is TRBV18, the J gene TRBJ2-1; tentative D call: TRBD2 (6 bases). CDR1 KGHSH and CDR2 LQKENI come from the germline V gene. V lost 2 bases and J 0 bases, leaving 8 bases between the germline ends. This CDR3 has 15 residues. The CDR3 is CASSPGSGSYNEQFF. The CDR3 DNA reads TGTGCCAGCTCACCAGGTAGCGGCTCCTACAATGAGCAGTTCTTC. The entire variable domain, with the rest obtained from reference TRBV18 and TRBJ2-1, is as follows: NAGVMQNPRHLVRRRGQEARLRCSPMKGHSHVYWYRQLPEEGLKFMVYLQKENIIDESGMPKERFSAEFPKEGPSILRIQQVVRGDSAAYFCASSPGSGSYNEQFFGPGTRLTVL.

This clonotype was seen many times. The chain joins TRBV12-3 or TRBV12-4 to TRBJ2-7; D is possibly TRBD1 (5 bases). V lost 4 bases to trimming and J lost 3 bases, with 10 bases between them. The CDR3 is made up of 13 amino acids. CDR3 nucleotides: TGTGCCAGCAGTTCGAAGGGGCTCTACGAGCAGTACTTC. Protein product: CASSSKGLYEQYF.

Many counts were recorded for this clonotype. The chain uses TRBV28 and TRBJ2-7; D is unclear. The CDR3 totals 13 residues. V gave up 1 base and J gave up 5 bases, with 9 bases separating them. Germline-derived CDR1 and CDR2 are MDHEN and SYDVKM. CDR3 amino acids: CASSLFIWDEQYV. The CDR3 coding sequence is TGTGCCAGCAGTTTATTTATATGGGACGAGCAGTACGTC.

This rearrangement joins TRBV4-1 to TRBJ1-3, with 8 bases fitting TRBD1. CDR3 length: 14 amino acids. Germline-derived CDR1 and CDR2 are MGHRA and YSYEKL. V dropped 4 bases and J dropped 4; count of bases not matched to a gene: 3. The CDR3 protein is CASSPGGRGNTIYF. In DNA, the CDR3 is TGCGCCAGCAGCCCAGGGGGCAGGGGAAACACCATATATTTT.

The sample holds many counts of this clonotype. This rearrangement joins TRBV5-1 to TRBJ2-3; 8 bases line up with TRBD2. In germline, CDR1 is SGHRS, CDR2 YFSETQ. The trim removed 3 bases at V and 4 bases at J, leaving 1 base unmatched. The CDR3 is 13 residues long. The CDR3 region is CASSSGGADTQYF. In DNA, the CDR3 is TGCGCCAGCAGCTCGGGAGGGGCAGATACGCAGTATTTT.

A few counts support this clonotype. The J gene is TRBJ2-2, the V gene TRBV5-1; D unresolved. The CDR3 loop spans 15 amino acids. Germline-derived CDR1 and CDR2 are SGHRS and YFSETQ. Trimming removed 3 bases at V and 6 bases at J, with 15 bases between. This CDR3 reads CASSSPGSLSGELFF. The CDR3 coding sequence is TGCGCCAGCAGCTCCCCCGGGTCCCTTTCCGGGGAGCTGTTTTTT.

The V and J genes are TRBV5-5 and TRBJ1-4; D gene ambiguous. V lost 3 bases, J lost 5 bases, and 11 bases lay in between. Germline V gene lookup returns CDR1 SGHKS and CDR2 YYEKEE (reference sequence). The CDR3 is 14 residues long. The CDR3 protein is CASSWGGVNEKLFF. The DNA of the CDR3 is TGTGCCAGCAGCTGGGGTGGTGTGAATGAAAAACTGTTTTTT.